Listed here is a single T cell receptor beta chain. Per the authors' pipeline: Reference gene primers were amplified, and this amplification served to estimate nucleated cell counts. Clones were read by immunoSEQ multiplex PCR, and TCRdb kept only the in-frame ones, dropping some. V and J calls plus clone size are reproduced from that table; the DNA served to infer D and trimming. The sample includes 200,000 to 250,000 clones, roughly nine tenths of them seen just once. This sample was included in a study of blood T cell repertoires in COVID-19. Across the whole study: Material from acute and convalescent COVID-19 was sourced from the United States, Italy and Spain.

The CDR3 is 15 residues long. With V trimmed by 7 bases and J by 8 bases, 11 bases remained unmatched. Germline V gives CDR1 MGHDK, CDR2 SYGVNS. The chain joins TRBV25-1 to TRBJ1-2, with 12 bases identical to TRBD1. The clonotype was recovered from a woman aged 45-65 years in a cohort exposed to, infected with or recovered from COVID-19 (not recorded which). Sample: PBMCs or T cells enriched from blood (not recorded which). CDR3 nucleotides: TGTGCCAGCACGACTGGGACAGGGGGCTTTCGGGGCTACACCTTC. Encoded protein: CASTTGTGGFRGYTF.